Listed below are T cell receptor beta chains from one sample, sequenced in a study of cytomegalovirus exposure and HLA in healthy donors. TCRdb keeps only in-frame clones here, not all; method: immunoSEQ multiplex PCR. The repertoire holds 150,000 or so clones, about 75% seen once, with 6% to 8.5% in the top ten. Sequencing input: PBMCs. The origin of the receptors is a man aged 25 to 45 in good health and CMV-seronegative. Both conserved end residues are part of each CDR3. Fields, in order: V gene, D gene, J gene, clone size, CDR3 protein, CDR3 DNA. D genes are given only for firm matches. A clone size is listed for some rows: how often the clone was seen (once, few, many), or a class if it is expanded.

TRBV5-4,TRBD2,TRBJ2-3,few,CASSWGLAGSTDTQYF,TGTGCCAGCAGCTGGGGACTAGCGGGGAGCACAGATACGCAGTATTTT
TRBV2,TRBD1,TRBJ1-4,.,CASSPNTGGREKLFF,TGTGCCAGCAGCCCTAACACAGGGGGACGGGAAAAACTGTTTTTT
TRBV7-9,.,TRBJ2-1,.,CASSLAGRGSYNEQFF,TGTGCCAGCAGCTTAGCCGGGAGAGGCTCCTACAATGAGCAGTTCTTC
TRBV6-6,TRBD1,TRBJ2-7,.,CASSPRDRDYEQYF,TGTGCCAGCAGCCCCCGGGACAGGGACTACGAGCAGTACTTC
TRBV28,.,TRBJ2-7,.,CASKLGSRRNEQYF,TGTGCCAGCAAACTAGGAAGCCGGAGAAACGAGCAGTACTTC
TRBV6-4,.,TRBJ2-2,.,CASSVIEDKGAGNTGELFF,TGTGCCAGCAGTGTGATTGAGGATAAAGGGGCTGGGAACACCGGGGAGCTGTTTTTT
TRBV6-5,TRBD1,TRBJ1-6,few,CASSLRGPMDSPLHF,TGTGCCAGCAGCCTCAGGGGGCCGATGGATTCACCCCTCCACTTT
TRBV9,TRBD1,TRBJ1-1,.,CASSVGQGAAEAFF,TGTGCCAGCAGCGTAGGGCAGGGGGCCGCTGAAGCTTTCTTT
TRBV10-3,.,TRBJ1-1,.,CAISESRQVNTEAFF,TGTGCCATCAGTGAGTCGAGACAGGTAAACACTGAAGCTTTCTTT
TRBV6-5,.,TRBJ1-2,.,CASSYSNRDGYTF,TGTGCCAGCAGTTACTCGAACAGGGACGGCTACACCTTC
TRBV28,.,TRBJ2-3,.,CASSSVWDKQEHTQYF,TGTGCCAGCAGCAGCGTTTGGGACAAGCAAGAACATACGCAGTATTTT
TRBV5-1,TRBD2,TRBJ2-3,.,CASSLSLSGGPSTDTQYF,TGCGCCAGCAGCTTGAGTCTTAGCGGGGGACCAAGCACAGATACGCAGTATTTT
TRBV4-1,.,TRBJ1-5,.,CASSQGRGNQPQHF,TGCGCCAGCAGCCAAGGACGGGGAAATCAGCCCCAGCATTTT
TRBV4-1,TRBD1,TRBJ1-4,.,CASSTPGQTNEKLFF,TGCGCCAGCAGCACACCGGGACAGACTAATGAAAAACTGTTTTTT
TRBV7-6,TRBD2,TRBJ2-1,once,CASSLDSLAGYNEQFF,TGTGCCAGCAGCTTAGATTCTCTAGCGGGCTACAATGAGCAGTTCTTC
TRBV29-1,.,TRBJ1-1,.,CSVMTPNTEAFF,TGCAGCGTTATGACACCCAACACTGAAGCTTTCTTT
TRBV5-5,.,TRBJ1-2,few,CASSFTQGKSYGYTF,TGTGCCAGCAGCTTTACCCAGGGTAAATCCTATGGCTACACCTTC
TRBV5-6,TRBD1,TRBJ1-1,.,CASSGQGEAFF,TGTGCCAGCAGTGGACAGGGTGAAGCTTTCTTT
TRBV30,TRBD2,TRBJ2-7,.,CAWRTSGDPEQYF,TGTGCCTGGAGGACTAGCGGGGATCCCGAGCAGTACTTC
TRBV5-4,TRBD2,TRBJ2-7,.,CASSHPGGSGSYEQYF,TGTGCAAGCAGCCATCCCGGGGGGTCGGGCTCCTACGAGCAGTACTTC
TRBV6-1,.,TRBJ1-2,.,CASSERGGYGYTF,TGTGCCAGCAGTGAACGAGGGGGCTATGGCTACACCTTC
TRBV18,.,TRBJ1-1,.,CASSADTNTEAFF,TGTGCCAGCTCGGCCGATACGAACACTGAAGCTTTCTTT
TRBV19,TRBD2,TRBJ2-4,.,CASSMRTSGRAKNSQYF,TGTGCCAGTAGTATGAGGACTAGCGGGAGGGCCAAAAACAGTCAGTACTTC
TRBV7-9,TRBD2,TRBJ2-7,few,CASSPSLPGGYEQYF,TGTGCCAGCAGCCCGTCCCTACCGGGAGGGTACGAGCAGTACTTC
TRBV7-8,.,TRBJ1-3,.,CASSSHRVSGNTIYF,TGTGCCAGCAGCTCCCACAGGGTCTCTGGAAACACCATATATTTT
TRBV9,TRBD1,TRBJ2-5,.,CASSVRDRQETQYF,TGTGCCAGCAGCGTAAGGGACAGACAAGAGACCCAGTACTTC
TRBV7-9,.,TRBJ2-7,.,CASSAIQGGEQYF,TGTGCCAGCAGCGCAATCCAGGGAGGCGAGCAGTACTTC
TRBV9,TRBD1,TRBJ2-7,.,CASSVDHRGLEQYF,TGTGCCAGCAGCGTTGACCACAGGGGGCTCGAGCAGTACTTC
TRBV28,.,TRBJ1-2,few,CASREQPYGYTF,TGTGCCAGCAGGGAGCAACCCTATGGCTACACCTTC
TRBV6-6,TRBD2,TRBJ2-3,.,CAISFREDTTTDTQYF,TGTGCCATCAGTTTCCGGGAGGACACCACCACAGATACGCAGTATTTT
TRBV5-1,.,TRBJ2-6,.,CASSLDTRKSSGANVLTF,TGCGCCAGCAGCCTCGACACAAGGAAGAGCTCTGGGGCCAACGTCCTGACTTTC
TRBV5-5,.,TRBJ1-6,.,CASTGPGNSPLHF,TGTGCCAGTACAGGGCCGGGGAATTCACCCCTCCACTTT
TRBV7-8,TRBD2,TRBJ2-7,.,CASSKLAGGEQYF,TGTGCCAGCTCAAAACTAGCGGGAGGCGAGCAGTACTTC
TRBV5-1,.,TRBJ2-2,.,CASSLGGSNTGELFF,TGCGCCAGCAGCTTGGGGGGCTCGAACACCGGGGAGCTGTTTTTT
TRBV28,.,TRBJ2-7,once,CASSPPGTYEQYF,TGTGCCAGCAGTCCACCGGGAACCTACGAGCAGTACTTC
TRBV2,TRBD2,TRBJ2-7,.,CASGGIAGPLNHEQYF,TGTGCCAGCGGTGGTATAGCGGGGCCCCTAAACCACGAGCAGTACTTC
TRBV2,TRBD2,TRBJ2-3,.,CASSELAEAPTDTQYF,TGTGCCAGCAGTGAACTAGCGGAGGCACCCACAGATACGCAGTATTTT
TRBV7-9,TRBD2,TRBJ2-7,.,CAAGESYEQYF,TGTGCCGCGGGGGAGAGCTACGAGCAGTACTTC
TRBV2,.,TRBJ2-5,few,CASSLQGYQETQYF,TGTGCCAGCAGTCTTCAGGGGTACCAAGAGACCCAGTACTTC
TRBV6-6,.,TRBJ2-1,.,CASSSVDEQFF,TGTGCCAGCAGTTCAGTCGATGAGCAGTTCTTC
TRBV11-2,.,TRBJ1-2,.,CASSSRSGGAGGYTF,TGTGCCAGCAGCTCTAGATCTGGGGGCGCGGGTGGCTACACCTTC
TRBV2,.,TRBJ1-2,.,CASSPSGPYSGYTF,TGTGCCAGCAGCCCGTCTGGGCCCTATTCTGGCTACACCTTC
TRBV19,TRBD2,TRBJ2-3,.,CASSTPGTRGGPQYF,TGTGCCAGTAGTACTCCCGGTACTCGGGGGGGCCCGCAGTATTTT
TRBV5-1,.,TRBJ2-4,.,CASSKEGLDIQYF,TGCGCCAGCAGCAAAGAGGGATTGGACATTCAGTACTTC
TRBV5-1,TRBD1,TRBJ1-5,few,CASSLTGGLDQPQHF,TGCGCCAGCAGTTTAACAGGGGGATTAGATCAGCCCCAGCATTTT
TRBV28,.,TRBJ1-2,.,CASSRGQWGSNGYTF,TGTGCCAGCAGCCGCGGACAGTGGGGCTCTAATGGCTACACCTTC
TRBV7-2,.,TRBJ2-7,.,CASSLVSQGTYEQYF,TGTGCCAGCAGCTTAGTCTCCCAGGGCACCTACGAGCAGTACTTC
TRBV9,TRBD1,TRBJ1-5,.,CASSPGQGTPYQPQHF,TGTGCCAGCAGCCCGGGACAGGGGACCCCCTATCAGCCCCAGCATTTT
TRBV6-6,TRBD2,TRBJ2-1,.,CASRGLAGPFYNEQFF,TGTGCCAGCAGAGGACTAGCGGGACCATTCTACAATGAGCAGTTCTTC
TRBV6-5,TRBD1,TRBJ2-1,many,CASSRGQGINNEQFF,TGTGCCAGCAGCCGGGGACAGGGCATAAACAATGAGCAGTTCTTC
TRBV15,.,TRBJ2-6,.,CATSTGAGGANVLTF,TGTGCCACCAGTACTGGAGCTGGTGGGGCCAACGTCCTGACTTTC
TRBV19,TRBD1,TRBJ2-7,.,CASSDRTYEQYF,TGTGCCAGCTCGGACAGGACCTACGAGCAGTACTTC
TRBV4-1,TRBD1,TRBJ1-2,many,CASSQDPGQNYGYTF,TGCGCCAGCAGCCAAGATCCGGGACAGAACTATGGCTACACCTTC
TRBV9,.,TRBJ2-1,.,CASSAPPGPGGNEQFF,TGTGCCAGCAGCGCACCTCCGGGACCAGGGGGGAATGAGCAGTTCTTC